This T cell receptor (beta chain) derives from a study of PD-1 blockade in classical Hodgkin lymphoma. Study-level background: On a schedule of every 2 weeks, patients received nivolumab 3 mg/kg intravenously.

CDR3 length: 15 residues. Germline V gives CDR1 SGHDT, CDR2 YYEEEE. The V end lost 1 base, the J end lost 6 bases, and 15 bases lay between the germline ends. The time point was: cycle 4 day 1 (C4D1), after 5 to 7 weeks of nivolumab. Each patient experienced a relapse that followed autologous stem cell transplantation, and brentuximab vedotin exposure varied. TCRdb's copy holds only in-frame clones and misses some; the assay was immunoSEQ multiplex PCR. Of approximately 9,000 clones listed, about 87% are singletons. The chain is built from TRBV5-6 and TRBJ2-3; D may be TRBD2 (5 bases). The sequence derives from a human donor with classical Hodgkin lymphoma. Sequencing used peripheral blood mononuclear cells (PBMCs), obtained before the fourth cycle of nivolumab. The CDR3 reads CASSLLDGWEDTQYF. CDR3 DNA sequence: TGTGCCAGCAGCTTGTTGGACGGATGGGAGGATACGCAGTATTTT.